This TCR beta chain comes out of a study of cytomegalovirus exposure and HLA in healthy donors. PCR primers comprised 60 Vbeta and 13 Jbeta primers. Only in-frame clones appear in the TCRdb table, and some are missing; sequencing was by immunoSEQ multiplex PCR. The table shows about 89,000 clones, with about 80% occurring only once. Study-wide findings and caveats: In an earlier analysis, productive rearrangement rates for most beta V segments clustered near 87% or 30%. Among donors in an Asian-associated ancestry cluster, a later analysis reportedly found fewer N-insertions than the roughly 700-donor mean.

Points on this clone: Its antigen remains unidentified.

Germline V gene data show CDR1 as SGHRS and CDR2 as YFSETQ. V shed 4 bases, J shed 7 bases, and the junction held 11 bases outside the gene matches. The CDR3 loop spans 16 amino acids. The sequencing sample was made of PBMCs. The chain joins TRBV5-1 to TRBJ2-3, with 11 bases lining up with TRBD2. The TCR comes from a male donor in good health and CMV-seronegative. CDR3 nucleotides: TGCGCCAGCAGCCCCACCGGGACTAGCGGTTTCTATACGCAGTATTTT. Its translation is CASSPTGTSGFYTQYF.